This is a list of T cell receptor beta chains from one sample in a study of Ad26.COV2.S vaccination and SARS-CoV-2 variants. Using immunoSEQ multiplex PCR, the repertoire was profiled, and TCRdb retains in-frame clones only, with some absent. The sample has roughly 380,000 clones, more than 75% seen once. The sequenced sample was peripheral blood, obtained in a trial of Ad26.COV2.S vaccine versus placebo. The source of these receptors is a person aged 18-60 years who received the Ad26.COV2.S COVID-19 vaccine or a placebo. Both conserved end residues are part of each CDR3. The D gene is left open where the match is weak. Not all rows give a size; the values are once, few, many and, for expanded clones, a class.

d_gene,v_gene,j_gene,abundance,CDR3aa,CDR3nt
TRBD1,TRBV7-2,TRBJ2-4,NA,CASSSGQGRALQYF,TGTGCCAGCAGCTCGGGACAGGGCCGAGCTCTTCAGTACTTC
NA,TRBV5-4,TRBJ2-1,NA,CASSPFERSYNEQFF,TGTGCCAGCTCCCCCTTTGAGCGGTCCTACAATGAGCAGTTCTTC
TRBD1,TRBV18,TRBJ2-7,NA,CASSPGTGDYEQYF,TGTGCCAGCTCACCCGGGACAGGGGACTACGAGCAGTACTTC
NA,TRBV7-9,TRBJ1-2,NA,CASSLGLSYGYTF,TGTGCCAGCAGCTTAGGCCTGAGCTATGGCTACACCTTC
TRBD1,TRBV5-5,TRBJ2-5,NA,CASSSRGQGETQYF,TGTGCCAGCAGCTCTAGGGGGCAGGGAGAGACCCAGTACTTC
NA,TRBV4-3,TRBJ2-5,NA,CASSQEPGQATQYF,TGCGCCAGCAGCCAAGAACCGGGACAAGCGACCCAGTACTTC
TRBD2,TRBV5-5,TRBJ2-7,NA,CASSLYGRLAGDEQYF,TGTGCCAGCAGCTTGTACGGGCGACTAGCGGGGGACGAGCAGTACTTC
TRBD2,TRBV10-3,TRBJ2-5,NA,CAISESQRGGEETQYF,TGTGCCATCAGTGAGTCCCAGCGGGGAGGAGAAGAGACCCAGTACTTC
NA,TRBV5-1,TRBJ1-4,NA,CASSFTASATNEKLFF,TGCGCCAGCAGCTTTACAGCATCCGCAACTAATGAAAAACTGTTTTTT
NA,TRBV5-1,TRBJ2-5,NA,CASSLVGRETQYF,TGCGCCAGCAGCTTGGTCGGCCGGGAGACCCAGTACTTC
NA,TRBV28,TRBJ2-2,NA,CASSFEPYGELFF,TGTGCCAGCAGTTTTGAGCCGTACGGGGAGCTGTTTTTT
NA,TRBV11-2,TRBJ1-1,NA,CASSLERGTEAFF,TGTGCCAGCAGCTTAGAGAGGGGCACTGAAGCTTTCTTT
TRBD2,TRBV7-2,TRBJ2-7,NA,CASSFAAGGYEQYF,TGTGCCAGCAGCTTCGCGGCGGGGGGCTACGAGCAGTACTTC
NA,TRBV9,TRBJ2-7,few,CASSEDGEPYEQYF,TGTGCCAGCAGCGAGGACGGTGAGCCCTACGAGCAGTACTTC
TRBD1,TRBV4-3,TRBJ2-7,few,CASSQSYGTGVEQYF,TGCGCCAGCAGCCAATCATATGGGACAGGGGTCGAGCAGTACTTC
NA,TRBV6-2/TRBV6-3,TRBJ1-1,NA,CASSSLSHRAFF,TGTGCCAGCAGTTCCCTTTCGCACAGGGCTTTCTTT
TRBD1,TRBV6-2/TRBV6-3,TRBJ2-6,NA,CASSYLGQGATGANVLTF,TGTGCCAGCAGTTACTTAGGACAGGGGGCGACTGGGGCCAACGTCCTGACTTTC
NA,TRBV2,TRBJ1-4,NA,CASRDMWALFF,TGTGCCAGCAGAGACATGTGGGCACTGTTTTTT
NA,TRBV11-2,TRBJ2-5,NA,CASSPLRGPWETQYF,TGTGCCAGCAGCCCTCTTCGGGGTCCATGGGAGACCCAGTACTTC
NA,TRBV3-1/TRBV3-2,TRBJ2-3,NA,CASSQELATDTQYF,TGTGCCAGCAGCCAAGAGCTAGCCACAGATACGCAGTATTTT
NA,TRBV24-1,TRBJ2-6,NA,CATSVGAGANVLTF,TGTGCCACCAGTGTTGGGGCTGGGGCCAACGTCCTGACTTTC
NA,TRBV5-1,TRBJ2-7,NA,CASSLPPAYEQYF,TGCGCCAGCAGCTTGCCACCTGCGTACGAGCAGTACTTC
NA,TRBV21-1,TRBJ2-1,NA,CASSKWEREMVINEQFF,TGTGCCAGCAGCAAATGGGAGAGGGAGATGGTTATCAATGAGCAGTTCTTC
NA,TRBV29-1,TRBJ2-2,NA,CSEGGGELFF,TGCAGCGAGGGAGGCGGGGAGCTGTTTTTT
NA,TRBV7-6,TRBJ2-3,NA,CASSLAGSSTDTQYF,TGTGCCAGCAGCTTAGCTGGGTCTAGCACAGATACGCAGTATTTT
NA,TRBV30,TRBJ1-3,once,CAWSRTDNSGNTIYF,TGTGCCTGGAGCCGGACGGATAACTCTGGAAACACCATATATTTT
TRBD2,TRBV7-6,TRBJ2-1,NA,CASSRSGPTYNEQFF,TGTGCCAGCAGCCGTAGCGGGCCGACCTACAATGAGCAGTTCTTC
TRBD2,TRBV5-1,TRBJ2-2,NA,CASSLSERGANTGELFF,TGCGCCAGCAGCTTGTCGGAGCGGGGGGCCAACACCGGGGAGCTGTTTTTT
NA,TRBV7-2,TRBJ2-1,few,CASSPQGLLYNEQFF,TGTGCCAGCAGCCCACAGGGACTACTATACAATGAGCAGTTCTTC
TRBD2,TRBV5-1,TRBJ2-3,NA,CASSAGLAGWDTDTQYF,TGCGCCAGCAGCGCCGGACTAGCGGGATGGGACACAGATACGCAGTATTTT
TRBD1,TRBV7-2,TRBJ2-5,NA,CASSLVGAGGEGETQYF,TGTGCCAGCAGCCTCGTCGGGGCAGGGGGCGAGGGAGAGACCCAGTACTTC
NA,TRBV5-6,TRBJ1-1,NA,CASSLAGTTTEAFF,TGTGCCAGCAGCTTGGCCGGGACTACAACTGAAGCTTTCTTT
NA,TRBV29-1,TRBJ2-3,once,CSVTGGLSTDTQYF,TGCAGCGTTACTGGAGGGCTTAGCACAGATACGCAGTATTTT
NA,TRBV9,TRBJ2-7,NA,CASSVGRTPYEQYF,TGTGCCAGCAGCGTAGGACGGACGCCCTACGAGCAGTACTTC
NA,TRBV3-1/TRBV3-2,TRBJ2-7,few,CASSQDVGQAYEQYF,TGTGCCAGCAGCCAAGATGTAGGCCAGGCGTACGAGCAGTACTTC
NA,TRBV12-5,TRBJ2-2,NA,CASGLFLGASTNTGELFF,TGTGCTAGTGGTTTGTTTCTCGGGGCTAGCACGAACACCGGGGAGCTGTTTTTT
NA,TRBV18,TRBJ1-5,NA,CASSPEQDQPQHF,TGTGCCAGCTCACCGGAACAGGATCAGCCCCAGCATTTT
NA,TRBV5-4,TRBJ2-3,once,CASSSRGGDTQYF,TGTGCCAGCAGCTCCCGAGGGGGAGATACGCAGTATTTT
NA,TRBV11-2,TRBJ2-6,NA,CASSSSQGNSGANVLTF,TGTGCCAGCAGCTCTTCTCAGGGCAACTCTGGGGCCAACGTCCTGACTTTC
NA,TRBV9,TRBJ2-2,NA,CASSVTGKGTGELFF,TGTGCCAGCAGCGTAACAGGGAAAGGCACCGGGGAGCTGTTTTTT
TRBD1,TRBV4-3,TRBJ1-2,NA,CASSQVSGGQGAYGYTF,TGCGCCAGCAGCCAAGTTAGTGGAGGACAGGGGGCATATGGCTACACCTTC
NA,TRBV29-1,TRBJ1-3,NA,CSVEGPDSGNTIYF,TGCAGCGTTGAAGGTCCAGACTCTGGAAACACCATATATTTT